A selection of T cell receptor beta chains follows, all from one sample in a study of cytomegalovirus exposure and HLA in healthy donors. Produced via immunoSEQ multiplex PCR; TCRdb's table is partial and in-frame only. The sample lists 100,000 to 130,000 clones; about 85% were seen once. The sample consisted of PBMCs. The receptor source for this set is a man aged 25-45 years in good health and CMV-seronegative. CDR3s include the opening cysteine and the closing phenylalanine or tryptophan. Each record gives: D gene, clone size, V gene, J gene, CDR3 protein, CDR3 DNA. The D gene is left open where the match is weak. A row's size may be missing; if present it is once, few, many or a size class.

NA	NA	TRBV28	TRBJ1-2	CASSFGQASGYTF	TGTGCCAGCAGTTTTGGGCAGGCAAGCGGCTACACCTTC
NA	NA	TRBV7-9	TRBJ2-7	CASSTRNYEQYF	TGTGCCAGCAGCACTCGAAACTACGAGCAGTACTTC
TRBD2	NA	TRBV5-1	TRBJ2-1	CASSFEGLAGGEQFF	TGCGCCAGCAGCTTCGAGGGACTAGCGGGAGGTGAGCAGTTCTTC
NA	NA	TRBV2	TRBJ1-5	CASNRDGGRNQPQHF	TGTGCCAGCAACCGGGACGGGGGGCGCAATCAGCCCCAGCATTTT
NA	NA	TRBV11-3	TRBJ2-1	CASSLSPGHYNEQFF	TGTGCCAGCAGTCTCTCTCCGGGACACTACAATGAGCAGTTCTTC
NA	NA	TRBV11-3	TRBJ2-1	CASSAGGKYEQFF	TGTGCCAGCAGCGCCGGAGGGAAGTATGAGCAGTTCTTC
NA	NA	TRBV7-6	TRBJ2-3	CASSSVGGANTDTQYF	TGTGCCAGCAGCTCCGTCGGCGGGGCTAACACAGATACGCAGTATTTT
TRBD1	once	TRBV7-9	TRBJ1-1	CASSHRGITEAFF	TGTGCCAGCAGCCACAGGGGAATCACTGAAGCTTTCTTT
TRBD1	NA	TRBV7-9	TRBJ1-1	CASSRGGTGTGTEAFF	TGTGCCAGCAGTCGGGGGGGGACAGGGACGGGGACTGAAGCTTTCTTT
TRBD2	NA	TRBV11-1	TRBJ2-7	CASSFLAGAPYEQYF	TGTGCCAGCAGTTTCCTAGCGGGGGCCCCCTACGAGCAGTACTTC
TRBD2	NA	TRBV28	TRBJ2-5	CASSPGGRETQYF	TGTGCCAGCAGTCCGGGCGGGAGAGAGACCCAGTACTTC
TRBD2	NA	TRBV28	TRBJ2-7	CASSLPTSGTHF	TGTGCCAGCAGTTTACCGACTAGCGGGACTCACTTC
NA	NA	TRBV29-1	TRBJ1-1	CSVPRPGGRGTEAFF	TGCAGCGTTCCCAGGCCGGGGGGGAGAGGAACTGAAGCTTTCTTT
TRBD2	once	TRBV19	TRBJ2-1	CASIAGGPYNEQFF	TGTGCCAGTATAGCGGGGGGGCCCTACAATGAGCAGTTCTTC
TRBD1	NA	TRBV13	TRBJ1-2	CASSLEQGDGYTF	TGTGCCAGCAGCTTAGAACAGGGGGATGGCTACACCTTC
NA	NA	TRBV7-9	TRBJ1-5	CASSLGGFSQPQHF	TGTGCCAGCAGCCTTGGGGGGTTCTCCCAGCCCCAGCATTTT
NA	NA	TRBV9	TRBJ2-2	CASSEGGRLSGELFF	TGTGCCAGCAGCGAAGGGGGACGATTGTCCGGGGAGCTGTTTTTT
TRBD2	NA	TRBV27	TRBJ2-1	CASSSYPGTSGNRVTMTQFF	TGTGCCAGCAGTTCCTACCCCGGGACTAGCGGGAATAGGGTTACAATGACGCAGTTCTTC
NA	NA	TRBV5-1	TRBJ2-3	CASSSLLTDTQYF	TGCGCCAGCAGCTCTTTACTCACAGATACGCAGTATTTT
NA	NA	TRBV27	TRBJ1-1	CASSWGGQNTEAFF	TGTGCCAGCAGTTGGGGGGGACAGAACACTGAAGCTTTCTTT
TRBD2	once	TRBV6-5	TRBJ2-5	CASSYGGVGGETQYF	TGTGCCAGCAGTTACGGAGGGGTCGGGGGGGAGACCCAGTACTTC
NA	NA	TRBV19	TRBJ1-6	CASSIGGGGASPLHF	TGTGCCAGTAGTATAGGAGGCGGCGGCGCCTCACCCCTCCACTTT
NA	NA	TRBV19	TRBJ2-7	CASRDIGNYEQYF	TGTGCCAGTAGGGACATTGGAAACTACGAGCAGTACTTC
NA	NA	TRBV6-5	TRBJ2-7	CASSYSGAGYSEQYF	TGTGCCAGCAGTTACTCAGGGGCAGGGTACTCCGAGCAGTACTTC
TRBD1	once	TRBV4-1	TRBJ2-7	CASSWDRGSREQYF	TGCGCCAGCAGCTGGGACAGGGGCTCCCGGGAGCAGTACTTC
TRBD1	NA	TRBV30	TRBJ2-5	CAWNDYRGLETQYF	TGTGCCTGGAACGACTACAGGGGGCTTGAGACCCAGTACTTC
NA	NA	TRBV7-3	TRBJ2-2	CASSPVSGGELFF	TGTGCCAGCAGCCCCGTAAGCGGCGGGGAGCTGTTTTTT
TRBD1	NA	TRBV5-4	TRBJ1-2	CASSALTGRSGGYTF	TGTGCCAGCAGCGCCCTGACAGGGCGATCGGGTGGCTACACCTTC
TRBD1	NA	TRBV5-6	TRBJ1-5	CASSWGTGLNQPQHF	TGTGCCAGCAGCTGGGGGACAGGCCTAAATCAGCCCCAGCATTTT
TRBD1	once	TRBV5-4	TRBJ2-2	CASSPGGQATGELFF	TGTGCCAGCAGCCCCGGAGGACAGGCCACCGGGGAGCTGTTTTTT
TRBD2	few	TRBV10-2	TRBJ2-2	CASFRLAGTGELFF	TGCGCCAGCTTTAGACTAGCGGGAACCGGGGAGCTGTTTTTT
NA	NA	TRBV2	TRBJ2-5	CASSDSPGQETQYF	TGTGCCAGCAGTGACTCCCCGGGACAAGAGACCCAGTACTTC
NA	NA	TRBV28	TRBJ2-1	CASRPSRGGYNEQFF	TGTGCCAGCAGGCCTTCCAGGGGCGGCTACAATGAGCAGTTCTTC
NA	NA	TRBV2	TRBJ1-5	CASADSLNQPQHF	TGTGCCAGCGCCGACAGTCTCAATCAGCCCCAGCATTTT
TRBD1	NA	TRBV6-5	TRBJ1-4	CASSYSQGVPNEKLFF	TGTGCCAGCAGTTATTCCCAGGGGGTACCTAATGAAAAACTGTTTTTT
TRBD1	few	TRBV11-2	TRBJ2-1	CASSPGRQGSSYNEQFF	TGTGCCAGCAGCCCGGGACGACAGGGGAGCTCCTACAATGAGCAGTTCTTC
TRBD2	NA	TRBV28	TRBJ2-5	CASSSRGSAGGRETQYF	TGTGCCAGCAGCTCCCGCGGGTCAGCGGGGGGGAGGGAGACCCAGTACTTC
NA	NA	TRBV7-2	TRBJ2-3	CASSRGRGLNTDTQYF	TGTGCCAGCAGCCGGGGCCGGGGGTTAAATACAGATACGCAGTATTTT
TRBD1	NA	TRBV25-1	TRBJ1-2	CASSPRGTVVGYTF	TGTGCCAGCAGTCCCCGTGGGACAGTCGTCGGCTACACCTTC
NA	NA	TRBV30	TRBJ1-2	CACLPAGKRGYTF	TGTGCCTGCCTCCCGGCAGGGAAACGTGGCTACACCTTC
TRBD1	few	TRBV2	TRBJ2-7	CASSWDRSYEQYF	TGTGCCAGCAGCTGGGACAGATCCTACGAGCAGTACTTC
NA	NA	TRBV5-1	TRBJ2-7	CASSPRDSVYEQYF	TGCGCCAGCAGCCCAAGGGACTCGGTCTACGAGCAGTACTTC
NA	NA	TRBV25-1	TRBJ2-7	CASSAAGYEQYF	TGTGCCAGCAGTGCCGCGGGGTACGAGCAGTACTTC
TRBD1	NA	TRBV6-1	TRBJ1-5	CASSSGTGGRQPQHF	TGTGCCAGCAGTTCCGGGACAGGGGGCCGTCAGCCCCAGCATTTT
TRBD1	NA	TRBV9	TRBJ2-7	CASSTGGEQYF	TGTGCCAGCAGCACAGGGGGCGAGCAGTACTTC
TRBD2	once	TRBV10-1	TRBJ2-3	CASSGSSTSRIDTQYF	TGCGCCAGCAGTGGGTCCTCGACTAGCCGAATAGATACGCAGTATTTT
NA	NA	TRBV29-1	TRBJ2-6	CSVANPGLTSGANVLTF	TGCAGCGTCGCCAACCCGGGACTGACCTCTGGGGCCAACGTCCTGACTTTC
TRBD1	NA	TRBV11-2	TRBJ1-1	CASDLTGYTEAFF	TGTGCCAGCGACCTGACAGGGTACACTGAAGCTTTCTTT
TRBD2	NA	TRBV9	TRBJ2-5	CASSGASGETQYF	TGTGCCAGCAGCGGGGCTAGCGGGGAGACCCAGTACTTC
NA	NA	TRBV30	TRBJ2-7	CAWSAGPTSSYEQYF	TGTGCCTGGAGTGCTGGGCCGACGAGCTCCTACGAGCAGTACTTC
TRBD1	once	TRBV7-9	TRBJ1-2	CASSKGQVYGYTF	TGTGCCAGCAGCAAGGGACAGGTATATGGCTACACCTTC